The clone carrying this T cell receptor beta chain has just a few counts. With random hexamers, reverse transcription was performed on about 0.5 to 1 ug of RNA. The immunoSEQ assay covered 54 Vbeta and 13 Jbeta segments for CDR3. Each CDR3 protein gets one entry after TCRdb re-called the immunoSEQ multiplex PCR reads with MiXCR. The data contain about 130,000 distinct CDR3 sequences, roughly 96% of them seen just once; the ten biggest clones take up roughly 0.11%. This record belongs to a study of CD8 T cells in Susac syndrome. Sequencing of TCR beta was carried out in blood CD8+ and CD4+ T cells. The sequence derives from a human donor in good health. Input material: CD4+ T cells from PBMCs.

CDR3 in amino acids: CASSGPNQPQHF. CDR3 nucleotides: TGTGCCAGCTCGGGGCCCAATCAGCCCCAGCATTTT. The rearrangement joins TRBV7-9 to TRBJ1-5; the D gene is possibly TRBD1 (5 bases). The CDR3 contains 12 residues. The germline V and J ends were trimmed by 8 bases and 3 bases, with 8 bases remaining between them. Per germline, CDR1 SEHNR and CDR2 FQNEAQ (reference sequence). Full variable domain (remainder filled in from reference TRBV7-9 and TRBJ1-5): DTGVSQNPRHKITKRGQNVTFRCDPISEHNRLYWYRQTLGQGPEFLTYFQNEAQLEKSRLLSDRFSAERPKGSFSTLEIQRTEQGDSAMYLCASSGPNQPQHFGDGTRLSIL.